Listed below are T cell receptor beta chains from one sample, sequenced in a study of cytomegalovirus exposure and HLA in healthy donors. Using immunoSEQ multiplex PCR, the repertoire was profiled, and TCRdb retains in-frame clones only, with some absent. Of approximately 220,000 clones in the sample, about 83% were seen once. Sequencing used PBMCs. The receptors here all came from a man between 18 and 29 years old in good health and CMV-seronegative. Each CDR3 is given with its conserved first and last residue. The order of the fields is clone size, J gene, D gene, V gene, CDR3 DNA, CDR3 protein. The D gene is left open where the match is weak. The listing skips clone size in some rows; elsewhere it reads once, few, many or a size class.

. TRBJ2-7 TRBD2 TRBV19 TGTGCCAGTACCCCGGGGACTAGCGGGAGATACGAGCAGTACTTC CASTPGTSGRYEQYF
. TRBJ2-2 TRBD2 TRBV27 TGTGCCAGCAGTTTAGGGGGACTAGCGGAAAATGGAACCGGGGAGCTGTTTTTT CASSLGGLAENGTGELFF
. TRBJ2-6 TRBD1 TRBV2 TGTGCCAGCAGTGAAGGTCAGGGACAGGGGGCAGGAGGGGCCAACGTCCTGACTTTC CASSEGQGQGAGGANVLTF
. TRBJ1-2 . TRBV4-3 TGCGCCAGCAGCCAAGATAGAGGGTTTGAGGGCTATGGCTACACCTTC CASSQDRGFEGYGYTF
. TRBJ1-2 . TRBV27 TGTGCCAGCAGTTTAGGCAGGGGCACTTATGGCTACACCTTC CASSLGRGTYGYTF
. TRBJ2-1 TRBD2 TRBV4-2 TGTGCCAGCAGCCAAGATGGACTAGCGGGCCTGCCATCCTACAATGAGCAGTTCTTC CASSQDGLAGLPSYNEQFF
few TRBJ1-5 . TRBV6-5 TGTGCCAGCAGCGAACAGGGCCAGCCCCAGCATTTT CASSEQGQPQHF
. TRBJ2-2 TRBD2 TRBV7-3 TGTGCCAGCAGCCCACGGACTAGCGGGAACACCGGGGAGCTGTTTTTT CASSPRTSGNTGELFF
. TRBJ2-7 TRBD2 TRBV6-4 TGTGCCAGCAGTGCCGAACCTAGCGGGGGGTACGAGCAGTACTTC CASSAEPSGGYEQYF
few TRBJ2-2 . TRBV5-4 TGTGCCAGCAGGTTAAACAGCGGCACCGGGGAGCTGTTTTTT CASRLNSGTGELFF
. TRBJ2-3 TRBD2 TRBV27 TGTGCCAGCGGAGAATTACTAGCGGGAGGATCCTATACGCAGTATTTT CASGELLAGGSYTQYF
. TRBJ1-3 . TRBV27 TGTGCCAGCAGGGTTCTAACTGGAAACACCATATATTTT CASRVLTGNTIYF
. TRBJ1-5 TRBD1 TRBV2 TGTGCCAGCAGTGAGGACAGGGTCCCCCAGCCCCAGCATTTT CASSEDRVPQPQHF
. TRBJ2-7 TRBD1 TRBV27 TGTGCCAGCAGTTTAGTAAGAAGGGACAGTTCGGCCTACGAGCAGTACTTC CASSLVRRDSSAYEQYF
. TRBJ2-7 . TRBV6-5 TGTGCCAGCAGTTACTCGAGTACAGCCACCTACGAGCAGTACTTC CASSYSSTATYEQYF
. TRBJ2-7 TRBD2 TRBV30 TGTGCCTGGCGGACTAGCGGGATCTACGAGCAGTACTTC CAWRTSGIYEQYF
. TRBJ1-1 TRBD1 TRBV29-1 TGCAGCGTTCCCCCGCTACAGGGGGCTAACACTGAAGCTTTCTTT CSVPPLQGANTEAFF
. TRBJ1-5 . TRBV19 TGTGCCAGTAGTACAACCCACAGCTTTAATCAGCCCCAGCATTTT CASSTTHSFNQPQHF
. TRBJ2-1 TRBD1 TRBV5-1 TGCGCCAGCAGCCAGACAGGGGGCGAATATGAGCAGTTCTTC CASSQTGGEYEQFF
once TRBJ1-1 TRBD1 TRBV6-4 TGTGCCAGCAGGACAGGGGGTGTGACTTTCTTT CASRTGGVTFF
. TRBJ2-2 . TRBV5-1 TGCGCCAGCAGCTTCGGCCAGGTAGACGGGGAGCTGTTTTTT CASSFGQVDGELFF
. TRBJ1-5 TRBD1 TRBV7-8 TGTGCCAGCATGGGACAGGGGGGACGTAGCAATCAGCCCCAGCATTTT CASMGQGGRSNQPQHF
. TRBJ2-1 . TRBV5-1 TGCGCCAGCAGTCCTCAGGGCTATTATTACAATGAGCAGTTCTTC CASSPQGYYYNEQFF
few TRBJ1-5 TRBD1 TRBV28 TGTGCCAGCAGTCCCCGACAGGGCAGCAATCAGCCCCAGCATTTT CASSPRQGSNQPQHF
. TRBJ2-5 TRBD1 TRBV4-1 TGCGCCAGCAGCCAAGAACAGGGGGCCCCCCAAGAGACCCAGTACTTC CASSQEQGAPQETQYF
. TRBJ2-7 TRBD2 TRBV7-9 TGTGCCAGCAGCTTAGCGGGACTACCTTTTGAGCAGTACTTC CASSLAGLPFEQYF
. TRBJ2-2 TRBD2 TRBV11-2 TGTGCCAGCAGCGAGAAACTGGGACTAGTATCCGGGGAGCTGTTTTTT CASSEKLGLVSGELFF
. TRBJ1-2 . TRBV5-8 TGTGCCAGCAGCTTCCTCCGAGACATCAACTATGGCTACACCTTC CASSFLRDINYGYTF
. TRBJ2-1 . TRBV5-1 TGCGCCAGCTCAGGGGGGCACCCAACGGGTGAGCAGTTCTTC CASSGGHPTGEQFF
. TRBJ1-1 . TRBV30 TGTGCCTGGAGTCGAGGTGAAGCTTTCTTT CAWSRGEAFF
. TRBJ2-3 . TRBV7-2 TGTGCCAGCAGCCTTGATCGTAGCGCAGATACGCAGTATTTT CASSLDRSADTQYF
. TRBJ1-6 TRBD1 TRBV5-4 TGTGCCAGCTCGACAGGGGATCGAATTTCACCCCTCCACTTT CASSTGDRISPLHF
few TRBJ2-4 . TRBV19 TGTGCCAGTAGCGACTATCTAAACATTCAGTACTTC CASSDYLNIQYF
. TRBJ2-1 TRBD2 TRBV27 TGTGCCAGCAGTGCGACTAGCGGGAGGGGAAATGAGCAGTTCTTC CASSATSGRGNEQFF
. TRBJ2-7 . TRBV7-3 TGTGCCAGCAGCTTAGGGCTAAAGAACGAGCAGTACTTC CASSLGLKNEQYF
. TRBJ1-5 . TRBV27 TGTGCCAGCAGTATGGGGCGAGGAAATCAGCCCCAGCATTTT CASSMGRGNQPQHF
. TRBJ2-1 TRBD1 TRBV7-9 TGTGCCAGCAGCTTAGATACGACAGGGGTTCTGTTCTTC CASSLDTTGVLFF
. TRBJ2-2 . TRBV4-3 TGCGCCAGCAGCCAAGATGGCACATACACCGGGGAGCTGTTTTTT CASSQDGTYTGELFF
. TRBJ1-3 . TRBV5-6 TGTGCCAGCAGCTCCAGGGGCCACTCTGGAAACACCATATATTTT CASSSRGHSGNTIYF
. TRBJ2-5 . TRBV10-2 TGCGCCAGCAGTCCCCGACAGGCCACAAGGGAGACCCAGTACTTC CASSPRQATRETQYF
. TRBJ1-6 TRBD1 TRBV5-1 TGCGCCAGCAGCTTGCGGGACAGGGAGTCACCCCTCCACTTT CASSLRDRESPLHF
. TRBJ2-2 TRBD1 TRBV27 TGTGCCAGCAGTTGGAGGGACAGGGGGCCCCGGGGGACCGGGGAGCTGTTTTTT CASSWRDRGPRGTGELFF
. TRBJ2-1 TRBD2 TRBV10-3 TGTGCCATCAGTGCGGCTTCCGGACTAGCGGGAGGTGAGCAGTTCTTC CAISAASGLAGGEQFF
. TRBJ2-7 . TRBV7-9 TGTGCCAGCAGCCAACCCGGTCGTCGCGAGCAGTACTTC CASSQPGRREQYF
. TRBJ1-3 . TRBV28 TGTGCCAGCAGTTTACAGGGGTCCGGAAACACCATATATTTT CASSLQGSGNTIYF
once TRBJ2-3 . TRBV30 TGTGTCTGCCCGGGACAAAGCACAGATACGCAGTATTTT CVCPGQSTDTQYF
. TRBJ2-5 . TRBV4-1 TGCGCCAGCAGCCAAGCAGGGGTAACCCAAGAGACCCAGTACTTC CASSQAGVTQETQYF
. TRBJ2-7 . TRBV7-9 TGTGCCAGCGCCCTAACCTACGAGCAGTACTTC CASALTYEQYF
. TRBJ2-2 . TRBV19 TGTGCCAGTAGGAAAAGAGGGGGGGCTAACACCGGGGAGCTGTTTTTT CASRKRGGANTGELFF
. TRBJ2-5 . TRBV5-1 TGCGCCAGCAGCTTGGGTGGGGGGGCCCTGGAGACCCAGTACTTC CASSLGGGALETQYF